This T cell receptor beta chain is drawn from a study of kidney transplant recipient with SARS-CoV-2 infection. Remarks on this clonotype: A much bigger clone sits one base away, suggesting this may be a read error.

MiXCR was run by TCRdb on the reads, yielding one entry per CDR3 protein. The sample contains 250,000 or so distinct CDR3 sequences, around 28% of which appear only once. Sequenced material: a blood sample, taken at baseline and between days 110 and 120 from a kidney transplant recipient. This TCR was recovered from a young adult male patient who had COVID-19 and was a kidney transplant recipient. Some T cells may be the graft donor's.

The CDR3 reads CASRDVVPEKTYGYTF. In nucleotides, the CDR3 is TGTGCCAGCAGGGACGTCGTACCAGAAAAGACCTATGGCTACACCTTC. This chain links TRBV5-4 with TRBJ1-2; unclear D gene. Germline lookup yields CDR1 SGHNT and CDR2 YYREEE (reference sequence). This CDR3 region has 16 residues. V lost 5 bases, J lost 4 bases, and 21 bases lay in between.